The 8 T cell receptor beta chains presented below share a single source sample, sequenced in a study of blood T cell repertoires in COVID-19. The assay was immunoSEQ multiplex PCR, and TCRdb's table has in-frame clones only and misses some. This table has about 180,000 clones, less than 85% appearing once. The sequenced sample consisted of peripheral blood. Receptor source: a human donor in a cohort sampled during active COVID-19.

The rearrangement uses TRBV5-1 and TRBJ1-3; 8 positions agree with TRBD1. The ends lost 3 bases at V and 2 bases at J; junction bases unmatched: 4. CDR1 is SGHRS and CDR2 is YFSETQ in the germline V gene. This CDR3 has 15 amino acids. CDR3 protein: CASSSGTGPGNTIYF. The DNA for the CDR3 is TGCGCCAGCAGCTCTGGGACAGGCCCTGGAAACACCATATATTTT.

The gene calls are TRBV10-2 and TRBJ2-7, with D possibly TRBD1 on 5 matching bases. This CDR3 contains 13 residues. CDR1 and CDR2 from the germline V gene are WSHSY and SAAADI. Trimming left V 2 bases short and J 9 bases short, with 14 bases between. The DNA for the CDR3 is TGCGCCAGCAGTGAGGGACAATTCCTCGGGCAGTACTTC. Translation gives CASSEGQFLGQYF.

The genes are TRBV11-2 and TRBJ2-1; D remains unclear. Trimming removed 0 bases at V and 0 bases at J, with 12 bases between. The CDR3 runs 17 residues. The V gene's germline CDR1 is SGHAT and CDR2 FQNNGV. The CDR3 region is CASSLDGTVSSYNEQFF. CDR3 in DNA: TGTGCCAGCAGCTTAGATGGTACAGTTAGCTCCTACAATGAGCAGTTCTTC. Complete variable domain (other parts from reference TRBV11-2 and TRBJ2-1): EAGVAQSPRYKIIEKRQSVAFWCNPISGHATLYWYQQILGQGPKLLIQFQNNGVVDDSQLPKDRFSAERLKGVDSTLKIQPAKLEDSAVYLCASSLDGTVSSYNEQFFGPGTRLTVL.

This clone occurred once. In nucleotides, the CDR3 is TGTGCCAGCAGTTACTCGCGACAACCCTACGAGCAGTACTTC. Amino acid sequence: CASSYSRQPYEQYF. The chain employs TRBV6-6 and TRBJ2-7; D gene uncertain. V was shortened by 0 bases and J by 2 bases, with 8 bases between the two germline ends. Germline lookup yields CDR1 MNHNY and CDR2 SVGAGI (reference sequence). The CDR3 runs 14 residues.

This chain connects TRBV5-6 to TRBJ1-2; unclear D gene. CDR3 size: 13 residues. V shed 3 bases and J shed 4 bases, with 10 bases lying between them. In germline, CDR1 is SGHDT, CDR2 YYEEEE. The CDR3 DNA reads as TGTGCCAGCAGCTCGAGGCCCGTCTATGGCTACACCTTC. It specifies CASSSRPVYGYTF.

The chain employs TRBV5-5 and TRBJ1-2; no firm D call. This CDR3 spans 14 amino acids. Looked up from germline, CDR1 is SGHKS and CDR2 is YYEKEE (reference sequence). The ends were cut back, 4 bases at V and 3 bases at J, with 13 bases in the middle. CDR3 region: CASSPVTAYYGYTF. The CDR3 DNA is TGTGCCAGCAGCCCAGTTACAGCCTACTATGGCTACACCTTC.

The V gene is TRBV14, the J gene TRBJ2-7; D remains ambiguous. CDR1 and CDR2 from the germline V gene are SGHDN and FVKESK. V was shortened by 4 bases and J by 3 bases, with 7 bases between the two germline ends. This CDR3 contains 12 residues. CDR3 nucleotides: TGTGCCAGCAGCCCAGCAGGCTACGAGCAGTACTTC. This codes for CASSPAGYEQYF.

The chain links TRBV3-1 (or the pseudogene TRBV3-2) to TRBJ1-2; 8 nucleotides agree with TRBD1. The germline gives CDR1 LGHDT, CDR2 YNNKEL (reference sequence). This CDR3 is built from 16 residues. V gave up 4 bases and J gave up 2 bases; unmatched junction bases: 9. The CDR3 loop is CASSPFPTGVNYGYTF. The CDR3 DNA sequence: TGTGCCAGCAGCCCCTTTCCGACAGGGGTGAACTATGGCTACACCTTC.